These T cell receptor beta chains were read from a single sample in a study of T cell repertoires in cytomegalovirus infection. Their target antigens are unknown. TCRdb ran MiXCR on the reads and lists one entry per CDR3 protein. This table holds some 480,000 distinct CDR3 sequences, around 35% found once. The material was cultured PBMCs, obtained from culture after CMV antigen stimulation. The receptors stem from a human donor in good health (CMV status not recorded). Some clones in this sample may be carry-over from other donors' samples. The conserved cysteine and the conserved F or W are not part of the CDR3 here. The order of the fields is J gene, V gene, CDR3 protein.

>TRBJ2-5|TRBV7-2
ASSYRTSGPQETQY
>TRBJ2-1|TRBV7-6
ASSLDRPSYNEQF
>TRBJ2-7|TRBV4-1
ASSGRTGREQY
>TRBJ2-1|TRBV6-1
ASSDYRWDEQF
>TRBJ2-5|TRBV7-2
ASSREEETQY
>TRBJ2-6|TRBV20-1
SASRVGGIAGANVLT
>TRBJ1-5|TRBV7-9
ASSSGTPKAQH
>TRBJ2-7|TRBV11-2
ASSLEFRSYEQY
>TRBJ2-5|TRBV4-3
ASSQDTAVVGETQY
>TRBJ2-1|TRBV5-4
ASSRGGGALDNEQF
>TRBJ2-1|TRBV10-3
AISESGNEQF
>TRBJ2-2|TRBV7-2
ASSLIHGSGELF
>TRBJ2-1|TRBV7-9
ASIEREWNEQF
>TRBJ1-5|TRBV6-5
ASRPYTGTQPQH
>TRBJ2-2|TRBV6-2/TRBV6-3
ASSYRGGNTGELF
>TRBJ2-7|TRBV7-2
ASSSGLAGKRWD
>TRBJ1-6|TRBV19
ASSADHRDSPLH
>TRBJ2-1|TRBV6-2/TRBV6-3
ASSYPQLAGSVEQF
>TRBJ2-7|TRBV20-1
SAGEQGSYEQY
>TRBJ1-1|TRBV6-5
ASSYSGQGVRAF
>TRBJ2-7|TRBV10-3
AISDNRDRPYEQY
>TRBJ2-3|TRBV4-2
ASSQTRGDRTDTQY
>TRBJ2-6|TRBV27
ASSPQTGANVLT
>TRBJ1-1|TRBV6-5
ASRPTGWFAF
>TRBJ2-7|TRBV2
ASTPGGTPLYEQY
>TRBJ1-3|TRBV12-3/TRBV12-4
ASSFSSLSGNTIY
>TRBJ2-7|TRBV7-6
ASSSAGTSGFREQY
>TRBJ2-1|TRBV7-6
ASSLHLYNEQF